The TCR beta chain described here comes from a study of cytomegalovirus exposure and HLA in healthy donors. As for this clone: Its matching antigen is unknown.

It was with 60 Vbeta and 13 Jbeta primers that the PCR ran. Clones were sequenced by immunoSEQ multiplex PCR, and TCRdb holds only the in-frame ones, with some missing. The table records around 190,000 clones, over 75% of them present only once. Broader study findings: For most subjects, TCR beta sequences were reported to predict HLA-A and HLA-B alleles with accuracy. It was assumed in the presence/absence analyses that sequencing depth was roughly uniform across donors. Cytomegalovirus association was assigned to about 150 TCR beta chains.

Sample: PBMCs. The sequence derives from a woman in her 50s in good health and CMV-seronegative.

The DNA for the CDR3 is TGTGCCACCATTCCCGGGACAGCCGTATATCAGCCCCAGCATTTT. The encoded protein is CATIPGTAVYQPQHF. The chain is built from TRBV28 and TRBJ1-5; 7 bases map to TRBD1. The CDR3 is 15 amino acids. V gave up 10 bases and J gave up 5 bases; unmatched junction bases: 14. The germline gives CDR1 MDHEN, CDR2 SYDVKM.